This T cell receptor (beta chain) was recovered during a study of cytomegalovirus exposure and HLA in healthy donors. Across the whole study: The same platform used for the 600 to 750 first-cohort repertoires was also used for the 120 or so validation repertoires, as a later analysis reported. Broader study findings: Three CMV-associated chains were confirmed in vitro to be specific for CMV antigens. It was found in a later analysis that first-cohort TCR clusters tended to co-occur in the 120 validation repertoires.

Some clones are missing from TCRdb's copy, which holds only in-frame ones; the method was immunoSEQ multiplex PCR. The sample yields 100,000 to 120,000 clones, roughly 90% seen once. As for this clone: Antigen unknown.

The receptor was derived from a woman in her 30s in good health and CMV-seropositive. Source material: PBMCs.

The CDR3 DNA reads as TGTGCCAGCAGCGCCAGGACTAGCGGGAGCACAGATACGCAGTATTTT. It encodes CASSARTSGSTDTQYF. The V gene is TRBV9, the J gene TRBJ2-3, with 11 bases that match TRBD2. The germline CDR1 and CDR2 sequences are SGDLS and YYNGEE. This CDR3 is built from 16 residues. J was trimmed by 0 bases and V by 3 bases; bases with no gene match: 3.